This T cell receptor (beta chain) appears in the sequencing data of a study of T cell responses to AZD1222 COVID-19 vaccine. The CDR3 spans 15 residues. In germline, CDR1 is SGDLS, CDR2 YYNGEE. The germline V and J ends were trimmed by 0 bases and 0 bases, with 8 bases remaining between them. Assay used: immunoSEQ multiplex PCR; TCRdb lists only in-frame clones, some missing. This table has 95,000 to 100,000 clones, 70% to 90% appearing once. This chain uses TRBV9 with TRBJ2-3; D is possibly TRBD2 (5 bases). This TCR came from an adult who received the AZD1222 COVID-19 vaccine. Sequencing used peripheral blood, obtained 28 days after the second AZD1222 dose. In DNA form, the CDR3 reads TGTGCCAGCAGCGTAGGGCCGGGAAGCACAGATACGCAGTATTTT. Translating gives CASSVGPGSTDTQYF.